This T cell receptor (beta chain) derives from a study of T cells expressing NK-cell markers. Study as a whole: Most of the eight sequenced donors were HCMV-seropositive; one was seronegative.

As concerns this clonotype: The antigen is not known.

The CDR3 loop spans 16 amino acids. The V gene's germline CDR1 is SGHTA and CDR2 FQGNSA. TCRdb reprocessed the 5' RACE reads and stores each CDR3 protein as one record, lacking DNA. Its listing shows over 250,000 distinct CDR3 sequences. Study-wide findings and caveats: The CD3+CD56-NKG2C+ fraction of several donors was likewise dominated by these clonotypes.

This chain uses TRBV7-2 with TRBJ2-3; TCRdb indicates TRBD1, and absent DNA this call remains unverified. This sequence was found in a woman between 18 and 70 years old in good health. Sample: blood T cells: a sorted CD56 or NKG2C T cell subset, CD4+ or CD8+ T cells, or bulk PBMC T cells (not recorded which). This CDR3 reads CASSLLGGAQADTQYF.